The 26 T cell receptor beta chains reported below all come from one sample, sequenced in a study of blood T cell repertoires in COVID-19 (dated by TCRdb to the early 2020s). The library was obtained by the immunoSEQ multiplex PCR assay. TCRdb took over this immuneACCESS table, retaining in-frame rearrangements with V and J assigned. Such tables are incomplete; in checked studies, under half of the missing clones stem from an unresolved V gene, and the remainder is unexplained. This sample comprises more than 300,000 clones, around 89% of them detected only once. The top ten hold roughly 1.7% of the sample. The specimen sequenced was peripheral blood. The receptors originated from a woman in her 30s with COVID-19, enrolled during active disease.

The chain recombines TRBV6-5 with TRBJ1-6, with no clear D. Trimming took off 8 bases at V and 7 bases at J, with 12 bases between the two ends. The CDR3 covers 13 residues. Germline-derived CDR1 and CDR2 are MNHEY and SVGAGI. CDR3: CASSARRNSPLHF. CDR3 sequence (DNA): TGTGCCAGCTCCGCGCGCCGGAATTCACCCCTCCACTTT.

The V call is TRBV20-1, the J call TRBJ1-2; D is perhaps TRBD1 (6 bases). CDR1 and CDR2 (germline): DFQATT, SNEGSKA (reference sequence). The V gene lost 5 bases and the J gene lost 7 bases, with 11 bases spanning the gap. The CDR3 consists of 11 residues. The CDR3 sequence: CSALGGGGYTF. CDR3 DNA sequence: TGCAGTGCTCTAGGGGGGGGTGGCTACACCTTC.

The V gene is TRBV6-1, the J gene TRBJ2-2; weak D call: TRBD2 (6 bases). CDR3 length: 17 residues. Trimming removed 3 bases at V and 3 bases at J, with 17 bases between. The germline V gene has CDR1 MNHNS and CDR2 SASEGT. The CDR3 DNA reads as TGTGCCAGCAGTGATGGGGGGACCCGGGGGTACACCGGGGAGCTGTTTTTT. It translates to CASSDGGTRGYTGELFF.

This rearrangement joins TRBV18 to TRBJ1-1; 7 positions agree with TRBD1. Germline V gene sequence: CDR1 KGHSH, CDR2 LQKENI. V trimming: 8 bases; J trimming: 3 bases; junction bases outside the gene matches: 15. The CDR3 length is 16 residues. The CDR3 DNA sequence: TGTGCCAGCACTACTTCTTTCAAGGGACAGCACACTGAAGCTTTCTTT. It codes for CASTTSFKGQHTEAFF.

The rearrangement joins TRBV4-1 to TRBJ1-4; D may be TRBD1 (6 bases). This CDR3 spans 15 amino acids. Trimming removed 4 bases from V and 1 base from J, with 10 bases in between. Germline V CDR1 and CDR2: MGHRA, YSYEKL. This chain's CDR3 is CASSPQGQTNEKLFF. The CDR3 bases are TGCGCCAGCAGCCCACAGGGTCAAACTAATGAAAAACTGTTTTTT.

V and J are TRBV27 and TRBJ2-3; 9 nucleotides match TRBD1. There are 16 residues in the CDR3. J was trimmed by 2 bases and V by 2 bases; bases with no gene match: 5. Germline-derived CDR1 and CDR2 are MNHEY and SMNVEV (reference sequence). In nucleotides, the CDR3 is TGTGCCAGCAGTTTAATTGGACAGGGGTACACAGATACGCAGTATTTT. This sequence encodes CASSLIGQGYTDTQYF.

V is TRBV28 and J is TRBJ1-2; TRBD1 is a possible D gene (5 bases). CDR3 size: 14 residues. Germline V gives CDR1 MDHEN, CDR2 SYDVKM. Trimming left V 1 base short and J 6 bases short, with 12 bases between. The CDR3 loop is CASSLYSGGDGYTF. The DNA for the CDR3 is TGTGCCAGCAGTTTATACTCGGGGGGTGATGGCTACACCTTC.

The chain has TRBV18 and TRBJ1-1; tentatively, D is TRBD1 (6 bases). Between the trimmed V and J ends, which lost 2 bases and 1 base, there was a span of 8 bases. CDR3 size: 14 residues. The germline V gene encodes CDR1 KGHSH and CDR2 LQKENI. The CDR3 reads CASSPLQGNTEAFF. In DNA, the CDR3 is TGTGCCAGCTCACCATTACAGGGGAACACTGAAGCTTTCTTT.

This clone was counted a single time. The DNA of the CDR3 is TGTGCCAGCGGGACACTTCTTTACAATGAGCAGTTCTTC. Its protein is CASGTLLYNEQFF. The rearrangement links TRBV7-2 to TRBJ2-1; possible D gene TRBD1, 6 bases. CDR1 is SGHTA and CDR2 is FQGNSA in the germline V gene. V was clipped by 8 bases and J by 4 bases, with 12 bases between them. The CDR3 loop spans 13 amino acids.

This clone came up a few times. The chain links TRBV7-2 to TRBJ1-2, with TRBD1 as a possible D gene (5 bases). V lost 0 bases and J lost 4, with 12 bases in between. The CDR3 covers 15 residues. Germline V gene lookup returns CDR1 SGHTA and CDR2 FQGNSA. The CDR3 spells CASSLAGGWSYGYTF. The CDR3 bases are TGTGCCAGCAGCTTAGCCGGGGGGTGGTCCTATGGCTACACCTTC.

The chain is built from TRBV3-1 (or the pseudogene TRBV3-2) and TRBJ1-3; maybe TRBD1 (5 bases). CDR3 length equals 14 residues. V lost 4 bases and J 0 bases, leaving 7 bases between the germline ends. Germline loops: CDR1 LGHDT, CDR2 YNNKEL (reference sequence). CDR3 sequence (DNA): TGTGCCAGCAGCCGCAGGGTCTCTGGAAACACCATATATTTT. Translated: CASSRRVSGNTIYF.

The chain employs TRBV11-2 and TRBJ1-1; D ambiguous. CDR1 is SGHAT and CDR2 is FQNNGV in the germline V gene. Trimming removed 5 bases from V and 1 base from J, with 11 bases in between. This CDR3 has 14 amino acids. The CDR3 here is CASSPGIANTEAFF. Here the CDR3 DNA reads TGTGCCAGCAGCCCGGGGATTGCGAACACTGAAGCTTTCTTT.

This clone appeared once. This sequence joins TRBV11-2 and TRBJ1-2, with D perhaps TRBD1 (5 bases). From germline, CDR1 is SGHAT and CDR2 FQNNGV. CDR3 size: 13 residues. V lost 1 base, J lost 7 bases, and 10 bases lay in between. CDR3 DNA: TGTGCCAGCAGCTTAGTATCAGGGTTTGGCTACACCTTC. It encodes CASSLVSGFGYTF.

This clone was recorded once. This chain joins TRBV4-1 and TRBJ1-2, with 11 bases matching TRBD1. The CDR3 spans 17 residues. Germline-derived CDR1 and CDR2 are MGHRA and YSYEKL. The V gene end was trimmed by 2 bases and the J gene end by 6 bases; junction bases not matched to a gene: 11. The CDR3 is CASSQPTPWTGGDGYTF. The CDR3 bases are TGCGCCAGCAGCCAACCTACGCCCTGGACAGGGGGCGATGGCTACACCTTC.

The chain joins TRBV7-2 to TRBJ2-7; D perhaps matches TRBD2 (5 bases). Germline V CDR1 and CDR2: SGHTA, FQGNSA. CDR3 size: 15 residues. Trimming stripped 1 base from V and 5 bases from J, with 15 bases between. CDR3 coding DNA: TGTGCCAGCAGCTTAGATAGGGCGAGGGCCAACGAGCAGTACTTC. Translation gives CASSLDRARANEQYF.

This rearrangement joins TRBV10-3 to TRBJ1-2; 7 bases line up with TRBD1. Germline lookup yields CDR1 ENHRY and CDR2 SYGVKD. Unmatched junction bases numbered 2, after V lost 9 bases and J lost 4 bases. The CDR3 sequence is 11 residues long. The CDR3 nucleotides are TGTGCCATTAACAGGGGCTATGGCTACACCTTC. Protein: CAINRGYGYTF.

The V and J genes are TRBV19 and TRBJ1-3, with TRBD1 identical over 7 bases. V dropped 3 bases and J dropped 2; count of bases not matched to a gene: 4. This CDR3 region has 15 residues. The germline V gene has CDR1 LNHDA and CDR2 SQIVND (reference sequence). CDR3 protein: CASSMRQGAGNTIYF. DNA of the CDR3: TGTGCCAGTAGTATGCGGCAGGGGGCTGGAAACACCATATATTTT.

The chain is built from TRBV9 and TRBJ1-2, with 12 bases aligning to TRBD1. Germline-derived CDR1 and CDR2 are SGDLS and YYNGEE. The CDR3 runs 15 residues. The J segment lost 5 bases and the V segment lost 2 bases, leaving 4 bases of the junction unmatched. CDR3 DNA: TGTGCCAGCAGCGTTGGGACAGGGGGCAAATATGGCTACACCTTC. It specifies CASSVGTGGKYGYTF.

The CDR3 reads CASSWVGGLERRTEAFF. The CDR3 DNA is TGTGCCAGCAGCTGGGTGGGGGGACTGGAAAGGCGCACTGAAGCTTTCTTT. V is TRBV5-6 and J is TRBJ1-1; TRBD1 is a possible D gene (5 bases). Germline V gene lookup returns CDR1 SGHDT and CDR2 YYEEEE. This CDR3 comprises 17 residues. The V end lost 3 bases, the J end lost 4 bases, and 22 bases lay between the germline ends.

This clone has a single count. The chain combines TRBV5-1 with TRBJ1-1; D ambiguous. Trimming shortened V by 0 bases and J by 9 bases, and 12 bases separated the two germline ends. CDR1 and CDR2 from the germline V gene are SGHRS and YFSETQ. The CDR3 is 13 residues long. As DNA, the CDR3 is TGCGCCAGCAGCTTGGAAAATGGCCAGAAAGCTTTCTTT. Translated: CASSLENGQKAFF.

The genes are TRBV5-1 and TRBJ2-7, with 9 bases fitting TRBD1. Germline V gene data show CDR1 as SGHRS and CDR2 as YFSETQ. Unmatched junction bases numbered 13, after V lost 3 bases and J lost 6 bases. The CDR3 extends over 16 amino acids. This chain's CDR3 is CASSYVAGTGISEQYF. DNA of the CDR3: TGCGCCAGCAGCTACGTCGCCGGGACAGGGATCTCCGAGCAGTACTTC.

J is TRBJ2-1 and V is TRBV10-3, with 13 bases that match TRBD2. The CDR3 contains 15 residues. Looked up from germline, CDR1 is ENHRY and CDR2 is SYGVKD. The J segment lost 5 bases and the V segment lost 6 bases, leaving 4 bases of the junction unmatched. CDR3 DNA: TGTGCCATCAGCTCCGGGACTAGCGGGGACAATGAGCAGTTCTTC. Translation: CAISSGTSGDNEQFF.

This clone was found a few times. The CDR3 here is CASSHGVSGQPQHF. CDR3 DNA: TGTGCCAGCAGCCACGGGGTTTCGGGTCAGCCCCAGCATTTT. This rearrangement joins TRBV3-1 (or the pseudogene TRBV3-2) to TRBJ1-5; D is undetermined. Germline V CDR1 and CDR2: LGHDT, YNNKEL (reference sequence). CDR3 length: 14 residues. Trimming pared 3 bases from V and 6 bases from J, leaving 12 bases between.

This sequence joins TRBV9 and TRBJ2-6; no clear D. Trimming cost V 4 bases and J 2 bases, with 16 bases left between them. The CDR3 runs 17 residues. The germline V gene has CDR1 SGDLS and CDR2 YYNGEE. The CDR3, as DNA: TGTGCCAGCAGCCTCCATAACCTAGGCGCTGGGGCCAACGTCCTGACTTTC. Amino acid sequence: CASSLHNLGAGANVLTF.

This clone was counted only a few times. The CDR3 DNA reads as TGTGCCAGCAGCTTAGGACAGGCCAACGGAAACACCATATATTTT. It codes for CASSLGQANGNTIYF. The rearrangement links TRBV7-8 to TRBJ1-3, with a weak D call TRBD1 (6 bases). Germline CDR1 reads SGHVS; CDR2 reads FQNEAQ. The V end lost 1 base, the J end lost 4 bases, and 11 bases lay between the germline ends. The CDR3 contains 15 residues.

This clone has just one count. This chain connects TRBV11-2 to TRBJ2-3, with D possibly matching TRBD2 (5 bases). There are 17 residues in the CDR3. Germline-derived CDR1 and CDR2 are SGHAT and FQNNGV. Trimming took 2 bases from V and 3 from J, leaving 18 bases between them. This CDR3 reads CASSLTRTAAWTDTQYF. CDR3 bases: TGTGCCAGCAGCTTAACCCGGACTGCAGCTTGGACAGATACGCAGTATTTT.